This T cell receptor beta chain was observed in a study of cytomegalovirus exposure and HLA in healthy donors. In the PCR, 60 Vbeta and 13 Jbeta primers were used. Some clones are missing from TCRdb's copy, which holds only in-frame ones; the method was immunoSEQ multiplex PCR. In the table there are about 180,000 clones, over 70% of which are singletons. Germline V CDR1 and CDR2: MDHEN, SYDVKM. V lost 6 bases to trimming and J lost 5 bases, with 13 bases between them. The CDR3 extends over 13 amino acids. The sample taken for sequencing was PBMCs. This receptor was identified in a male donor in good health and CMV-seronegative. The V gene is TRBV28, the J gene TRBJ1-1; D remains unclear. This CDR3 is CASSRFGGTEAFF. Written as DNA, the CDR3 is TGTGCCAGCAGCCGATTTGGAGGGACTGAAGCTTTCTTT.